This T cell receptor beta chain was sequenced in a study of shared clonotypes between healthy human individuals. Study conclusions and caveats: All-four-donor shared clonotypes had higher generation probabilities than non-shared clonotypes did.

A note on this clone: Its antigen remains unknown.

Data came from immunoSEQ multiplex PCR; TCRdb stores just in-frame clones and leaves some out. The table has about 380,000 clones, 90% to 98% seen once. The germline V gene encodes CDR1 MGHRA and CDR2 YSYEKL. The CDR3 contains 16 residues. V shed 1 base, J shed 6 bases, and the junction held 6 bases outside the gene matches. The sequence was obtained from a man aged 30-40 years in good health. Sample: memory CD8+ T cells sorted from blood. Subset indicated: CD45RO+ cells pooled with CCR7-negative TemRA cells. V usage is TRBV4-1 and J usage is TRBJ2-7, with 13 bases lining up with TRBD2. The CDR3 region is CASSQAGLAGFVEQYF. For the CDR3, the DNA is TGCGCCAGCAGCCAAGCGGGACTAGCGGGATTCGTCGAGCAGTACTTC.